Below are 14 T cell receptor beta chains sequenced from a single sample in a study of blood T cell repertoires in COVID-19. Assay used: immunoSEQ multiplex PCR; TCRdb lists only in-frame clones, some missing. The sample yields more than 100,000 clones, roughly 89% seen once. What was sequenced was peripheral blood. These receptors were taken from a man aged 40-49 years with acute or convalescent COVID-19.

The chain recombines TRBV7-9 with TRBJ1-1; D is undetermined. The CDR3 totals 14 residues. Germline V gene sequence: CDR1 SEHNR, CDR2 FQNEAQ (reference sequence). The ends were cut back, 2 bases at V and 0 bases at J, with 7 bases in the middle. The CDR3 DNA is TGTGCCAGCAGCTTAAGGAGAATGAACACTGAAGCTTTCTTT. Protein: CASSLRRMNTEAFF.

The rearrangement joins TRBV30 to TRBJ1-5; 8 bases are shared with TRBD1. Trimming cost V 1 base and J 4 bases; bases outside gene matches: 9. This CDR3 comprises 16 residues. Germline V CDR1 and CDR2: GTSNPN, SVGIG (reference sequence). The CDR3 nucleotides are TGTGCCTGGAGTGGATCAAGGGGACAGGAGAATCAGCCCCAGCATTTT. Translating gives CAWSGSRGQENQPQHF. Variable domain in full (rest from reference TRBV30 and TRBJ1-5): SQTIHQWPATLVQPVGSPLSLECTVEGTSNPNLYWYRQAAGRGLQLLFYSVGIGQISSEVPQNLSASRPQDRQFILSSKKLLLSDSGFYLCAWSGSRGQENQPQHFGDGTRLSIL.

The J gene is TRBJ1-6, the V gene TRBV25-1; TRBD1 agrees at 10 bases. J gave up 5 bases and V 7 bases, and 8 bases lay outside the gene matches. Germline values: CDR1 MGHDK, CDR2 SYGVNS. This CDR3 contains 16 residues. The CDR3 here is CASKQSGTGDNSPLHF. The CDR3 DNA sequence: TGTGCCAGCAAACAATCCGGGACAGGGGATAATTCACCCCTCCACTTT.

This clone was counted a few times. The V call is TRBV27, the J call TRBJ2-2; TRBD1 might be the D (5 bases). Trimming cost V 4 bases and J 2 bases, with 11 bases left between them. CDR1 is MNHEY and CDR2 is SMNVEV in the germline V gene (reference sequence). This CDR3 spans 15 amino acids. This CDR3 is CASSWAGRNTGELFF. As DNA, the CDR3 is TGTGCCAGCAGTTGGGCAGGGCGAAACACCGGGGAGCTGTTTTTT.

The chain joins TRBV6-1 to TRBJ1-1, with a weak D call TRBD1 (6 bases). Deletions cut 1 base from V and 4 bases from J, with 13 bases between. The germline CDR1 and CDR2 sequences are MNHNS and SASEGT. The CDR3 spans 15 residues. The CDR3 is CASSEEGVVGTEAFF. In DNA form, the CDR3 reads TGTGCCAGCAGTGAAGAGGGGGTTGTGGGCACTGAAGCTTTCTTT.

This chain links TRBV5-1 with TRBJ1-2; D might be TRBD1 (5 bases). This CDR3 region has 16 residues. Trimming took off 0 bases at V and 0 bases at J, with 12 bases between the two ends. Germline V gives CDR1 SGHRS, CDR2 YFSETQ. CDR3 sequence (DNA): TGCGCCAGCAGCTTGGCCCCGGGGGACTCTAACTATGGCTACACCTTC. This codes for CASSLAPGDSNYGYTF.

This clone came up once. The J gene is TRBJ2-5, the V gene TRBV27; D may be TRBD2 (6 bases). Trimming stripped 5 bases from V and 2 bases from J, with 12 bases between. CDR3 size: 14 residues. CDR1 is MNHEY, CDR2 SMNVEV, per germline (reference sequence). CDR3 protein: CASSLLGSQETQYF. The CDR3 DNA reads as TGTGCCAGCAGTCTTCTCGGGAGTCAAGAGACCCAGTACTTC.

V usage is TRBV30 and J usage is TRBJ1-3; TRBD1 agrees at 7 bases. CDR1 and CDR2 from the germline V gene are GTSNPN and SVGIG (reference sequence). With V trimmed by 2 bases and J by 8 bases, 9 bases remained unmatched. This CDR3 is built from 14 residues. The CDR3 DNA reads TGTGCCTGGAGTAGGACAGGTGCCGGGGACACCATATATTTT. Its translation: CAWSRTGAGDTIYF. Full variable domain (missing parts from reference TRBV30 and TRBJ1-3): SQTIHQWPATLVQPVGSPLSLECTVEGTSNPNLYWYRQAAGRGLQLLFYSVGIGQISSEVPQNLSASRPQDRQFILSSKKLLLSDSGFYLCAWSRTGAGDTIYFGEGSWLTVV.

V is TRBV19 and J is TRBJ1-5, with a weak D call TRBD1 (5 bases). Germline V gives CDR1 LNHDA, CDR2 SQIVND (reference sequence). There are 17 residues in the CDR3. V was trimmed by 4 bases and J by 4 bases, leaving 20 bases between them. This CDR3 reads CASSTPPGELWNQPQHF. Here the CDR3 DNA reads TGTGCCAGTAGTACCCCCCCGGGGGAGTTATGGAATCAGCCCCAGCATTTT.

V and J are TRBV5-5 and TRBJ2-1, with TRBD2 identical over 8 bases. The J segment lost 5 bases and the V segment lost 0 bases, leaving 1 base of the junction unmatched. In germline, CDR1 is SGHKS, CDR2 YYEKEE (reference sequence). This CDR3 comprises 14 residues. As DNA, the CDR3 is TGTGCCAGCAGCTTGGGGCGGGGGGACAATGAGCAGTTCTTC. Residues: CASSLGRGDNEQFF.

This clone was picked up one time. The chain links TRBV3-1 (or the pseudogene TRBV3-2) to TRBJ2-1; tentatively, D is TRBD2 (6 bases). V was trimmed by 5 bases and J by 10 bases, leaving 15 bases between them. In germline, CDR1 is LGHDT, CDR2 YNNKEL (reference sequence). The CDR3 has 13 amino acids. CDR3 bases: TGTGCCAGCAGCGAGGGACTCTCCACCGAGCAGTTCTTC. Protein: CASSEGLSTEQFF.

The rearrangement joins TRBV19 to TRBJ2-7, with TRBD2 as a possible D gene (5 bases). This CDR3 has 15 residues. V shed 1 base and J shed 4 bases, with 14 bases lying between them. Per the germline V gene, CDR1 is LNHDA and CDR2 is SQIVND (reference sequence). CDR3 sequence (DNA): TGTGCCAGTAGTATAGGAGTTGGTGAGCGGTACGAGCAGTACTTC. Protein product: CASSIGVGERYEQYF.

The V and J genes are TRBV4-3 and TRBJ1-1, with TRBD1 identical over 8 bases. Germline CDR1 reads LGHNA; CDR2 reads YSLEER. The CDR3 has 13 residues. Trimming took 2 bases from V and 8 from J; bases not matched to a gene: 4. The CDR3 loop reads CASSQTRGLEAFF. The CDR3 nucleotides are TGCGCCAGCAGCCAAACCAGGGGGCTCGAAGCTTTCTTT.

This chain links TRBV19 with TRBJ1-5, with 8 bases identical to TRBD1. V was pared by 7 bases and J by 6 bases, with 20 bases of the junction left unmatched. Germline CDR1 is LNHDA and CDR2 is SQIVND (reference sequence). The CDR3 is 18 amino acids. The CDR3 DNA is TGTGCCAGTAATGCTCGTAGGGCAGGGGGCGCAAAGACTCAGCCCCAGCATTTT. This encodes CASNARRAGGAKTQPQHF. The complete variable domain, with remaining parts taken from reference TRBV19 and TRBJ1-5, reads DGGITQSPKYLFRKEGQNVTLSCEQNLNHDAMYWYRQDPGQGLRLIYYSQIVNDFQKGDIAEGYSVSREKKESFPLTVTSAQKNPTAFYLCASNARRAGGAKTQPQHFGDGTRLSIL.